Below are 25 T cell receptor beta chains sequenced from a single sample in a study of blood T cell repertoires in COVID-19. Libraries were prepared by immunoSEQ multiplex PCR; TCRdb keeps only in-frame clonotypes and omits some of them. Altogether some 170,000 clones are present, approximately 86% being singletons, with the ten largest covering roughly 4%. The sequenced material came from peripheral blood. The receptors come from an older woman who had recovered from COVID-19.

V usage is TRBV6-5 and J usage is TRBJ1-6, with TRBD1 identical over 8 bases. The CDR3 runs to 14 residues. Germline lookup yields CDR1 MNHEY and CDR2 SVGAGI. After removal of 7 bases from V and 10 bases from J, the junction contained 9 bases not matched to a gene. The CDR3 DNA is TGTGCCAGCAAAATGGGTCGGACAGGGTCACCCCTCCACTTT. Translated, it gives CASKMGRTGSPLHF.

The chain recombines TRBV28 with TRBJ2-1; D not resolved. The CDR3 is 14 residues long. Per the germline V gene, CDR1 is MDHEN and CDR2 is SYDVKM. Trimming stripped 5 bases from V and 11 bases from J, with 19 bases between. In nucleotides, the CDR3 is TGTGCCAGCAGTACTCCGGAAAATGGCAGGCAGCAGTTCTTC. Its translation: CASSTPENGRQQFF.

V and J are TRBV19 and TRBJ1-5; D perhaps matches TRBD1 (6 bases). Trimming took off 3 bases at V and 5 bases at J, with 17 bases between the two ends. The germline V gene encodes CDR1 LNHDA and CDR2 SQIVND (reference sequence). The CDR3 totals 16 residues. For the CDR3, the DNA is TGTGCCAGTAGTATGATGGGGTCGGGGGGCGATCAGCCCCAGCATTTT. Translated: CASSMMGSGGDQPQHF.

The sample holds one count of this clone. The sample contains more than one DNA sequence encoding this CDR3. The chain has TRBV5-1 and TRBJ2-2; D gene unclear. V dropped 0 bases and J dropped 1 base, with 4 bases sitting between them. The CDR3 has 14 amino acids. CDR1 SGHRS and CDR2 YFSETQ come from the germline V gene. The CDR3 region has the DNA TGCGCCAGCAGCTTGGGACAGAACACCGGGGAGCTGTTTTTT. Translated: CASSLGQNTGELFF. Based on the CDR3 plus reference TRBV5-1 and TRBJ2-2, the full variable domain is KAGVTQTPRYLIKTRGQQVTLSCSPISGHRSVSWYQQTPGQGLQFLFEYFSETQRNKGNFPGRFSGRQFSNSRSEMNVSTLELGDSALYLCASSLGQNTGELFFGEGSRLTVL.

The chain links TRBV11-2 to TRBJ1-2; no firm D call. The CDR3 spans 15 residues. Trimming took off 0 bases at V and 1 base at J, with 9 bases between the two ends. Germline lookup yields CDR1 SGHAT and CDR2 FQNNGV. CDR3: CASSLDLGSNYGYTF. The CDR3 coding sequence is TGTGCCAGCAGCTTAGATCTAGGCAGTAACTATGGCTACACCTTC.

This chain links TRBV6-1 with TRBJ2-7; TRBD1 aligns across 8 bases. This CDR3 contains 15 residues. Trimming at V came to 1 base and at J to 6 bases, leaving 8 bases not matched to a gene. Germline CDR1 and CDR2: MNHNS and SASEGT. DNA for the CDR3: TGTGCCAGCAGTGAAGGGCTGCAGGGGGCCTTCGAGCAGTACTTC. As protein: CASSEGLQGAFEQYF.

V usage is TRBV28 and J usage is TRBJ2-2; 7 bases match TRBD2. The germline V gene encodes CDR1 MDHEN and CDR2 SYDVKM. The length of the CDR3 is 15 residues. The junction had 4 bases not matched to a gene; V was cut back by 6 bases and J by 0 bases. CDR3 in amino acids: CASSRGGPNTGELFF. CDR3 sequence (DNA): TGTGCCAGCAGCCGCGGGGGTCCGAACACCGGGGAGCTGTTTTTT.

This chain uses TRBV6-5 with TRBJ2-3; 15 bases line up with TRBD2. This CDR3 contains 16 residues. Germline CDR1 is MNHEY and CDR2 is SVGAGI. J gave up 5 bases and V 4 bases, and 4 bases lay outside the gene matches. The CDR3 is CASSWTSGGAGDTQYF. Written as DNA, the CDR3 is TGTGCCAGCAGTTGGACTAGCGGGGGGGCCGGAGATACGCAGTATTTT.

To note about this clone: The same CDR3 arises from other DNA sequences in this sample as well. The chain joins TRBV18 to TRBJ1-2, with 8 positions matching TRBD1. The CDR3 consists of 14 residues. Germline lookup yields CDR1 KGHSH and CDR2 LQKENI. V shed 2 bases, J shed 3 bases, and the junction held 2 bases outside the gene matches. The DNA of the CDR3 is TGTGCCAGCTCACCAACAGGGGGAGACTATGGCTACACCTTC. This sequence encodes CASSPTGGDYGYTF.

The rearrangement links TRBV6-4 to TRBJ2-2; 7 bases fit TRBD1. J was trimmed by 4 bases and V by 10 bases; bases with no gene match: 9. There are 14 residues in the CDR3. Per the germline V gene, CDR1 is MRHNA and CDR2 is SNTAGT. The CDR3 DNA sequence: TGTGCCATCTTAACCACAGGGGCCACCGGGGAGCTGTTTTTT. Its protein product is CAILTTGATGELFF.

This chain uses TRBV7-8 with TRBJ2-2; a possible D gene is TRBD2 (6 bases). This CDR3 is built from 16 residues. V was trimmed by 4 bases and J by 1 base, leaving 13 bases between them. Germline CDR1 SGHVS, CDR2 FQNEAQ. The CDR3 region is CASSSRDGQNTGELFF. The CDR3 bases are TGTGCCAGCAGCTCGCGGGACGGCCAGAACACCGGGGAGCTGTTTTTT.

The V and J genes are TRBV10-1 and TRBJ2-3; D is perhaps TRBD2 (7 bases). This CDR3 spans 16 amino acids. With 4 bases removed from V and 8 bases from J, the gap between germline ends came to 22 bases. Germline lookup yields CDR1 WNHNN and CDR2 SYGVQD (reference sequence). In nucleotides, the CDR3 is TGCGCCAGCAGTGGGTCCTTGGCGGGGGCGAGTGGTACGCAGTATTTT. It specifies CASSGSLAGASGTQYF.

DNA of the CDR3: TGTGCCAGCAGTTCGCTAGCGGGGGGGCACGAGCAGTACTTC. Amino acid sequence: CASSSLAGGHEQYF. The V call is TRBV6-6, the J call TRBJ2-7; 12 nucleotides match TRBD2. In germline, CDR1 is MNHNY, CDR2 SVGAGI (reference sequence). Trimming took 4 bases from V and 5 from J; bases not matched to a gene: 3. The CDR3 contains 14 residues.

The genes are TRBV7-9 and TRBJ2-2; the D is unclear. Trimming cost V 3 bases and J 7 bases, with 6 bases left between them. Germline CDR1 SEHNR, CDR2 FQNEAQ (reference sequence). CDR3 size: 12 residues. Written as DNA, the CDR3 is TGTGCCAGCAGCTTCAGTGTCGGGGAGCTGTTTTTT. Translated, it gives CASSFSVGELFF.

The chain couples TRBV16 to TRBJ1-3; TRBD1 matches 8 bases. The length of the CDR3 is 14 residues. Trimming at V came to 4 bases and at J to 4 bases, leaving 3 bases not matched to a gene. Germline V gene lookup returns CDR1 KGHSY and CDR2 FQNENV. The CDR3 protein is CASSPDRVGNTIYF. DNA of the CDR3: TGTGCCAGCAGCCCGGACAGGGTGGGAAACACCATATATTTT.

This chain links TRBV4-1 with TRBJ2-1, with D possibly matching TRBD2 (5 bases). V lost 0 bases and J 9 bases, leaving 12 bases between the germline ends. This CDR3 comprises 14 residues. The germline V gene has CDR1 MGHRA and CDR2 YSYEKL. CDR3 loop: CASSQENSGIEQFF. CDR3 coding DNA: TGCGCCAGCAGCCAAGAGAACTCCGGGATTGAGCAGTTCTTC.

This clone came up once. This chain links TRBV29-1 with TRBJ2-7, with D possibly being TRBD1 (6 bases). V lost 4 bases and J 0 bases, leaving 16 bases between the germline ends. The length of the CDR3 is 15 residues. The germline V gene encodes CDR1 SQVTM and CDR2 ANQGSEA. In nucleotides, the CDR3 is TGCAGCGTTGGGGGACAAACATATAACTCCTACGAGCAGTACTTC. Translating it yields CSVGGQTYNSYEQYF.

The V and J genes are TRBV29-1 and TRBJ1-1, with D possibly matching TRBD1 (6 bases). V was trimmed by 1 base and J by 5 bases, leaving 11 bases between them. There are 13 residues in the CDR3. Per the germline V gene, CDR1 is SQVTM and CDR2 is ANQGSEA. CDR3: CSVEGRGGTEAFF. The DNA of the CDR3 is TGCAGCGTTGAAGGCAGGGGAGGGACTGAAGCTTTCTTT.

The DNA for the CDR3 is TGTGCCAGCAGACGTAATAGCGGGGGGGAGTGGAATGAGCAGTTCTTC. It yields the protein CASRRNSGGEWNEQFF. The J gene is TRBJ2-1, the V gene TRBV27, with 11 positions matching TRBD2. With V trimmed by 6 bases and J by 7 bases, 11 bases remained unmatched. The germline CDR1 and CDR2 sequences are MNHEY and SMNVEV (reference sequence). This CDR3 is built from 16 residues.

V gene TRBV30 combines with J gene TRBJ2-2; 13 bases align to TRBD2. The trim removed 1 base at V and 2 bases at J, leaving 4 bases unmatched. Germline assignment: CDR1 GTSNPN and CDR2 SVGIG (reference sequence). CDR3 length equals 17 residues. CDR3 loop: CAWSAGLAGSNTGELFF. The CDR3 bases are TGTGCCTGGAGTGCGGGACTAGCGGGGAGTAACACCGGGGAGCTGTTTTTT.

This chain connects TRBV20-1 to TRBJ2-1; 7 nucleotides agree with TRBD2. Unmatched junction bases numbered 4, after V lost 7 bases and J lost 7 bases. This CDR3 is 11 amino acids long. CDR1 is DFQATT and CDR2 is SNEGSKA in the germline V gene (reference sequence). The CDR3 sequence is CSVGGQNEQFF. The CDR3 bases are TGCAGTGTGGGAGGGCAGAATGAGCAGTTCTTC.

This clone has a single count. The chain carries TRBV6-5 and TRBJ2-1, with 7 bases lining up with TRBD2. J gave up 3 bases and V 4 bases, and 3 bases lay outside the gene matches. Per the germline V gene, CDR1 is MNHEY and CDR2 is SVGAGI. The CDR3 sequence is 14 residues long. The CDR3 DNA follows: TGTGCCAGCAGTTCAGCGGGATTCTACAATGAGCAGTTCTTC. This translates into CASSSAGFYNEQFF.

This clone occurred once. The rearrangement uses TRBV4-1 and TRBJ2-2, with a weak D call TRBD2 (5 bases). V dropped 0 bases and J dropped 0 bases, with 8 bases sitting between them. Looked up from germline, CDR1 is MGHRA and CDR2 is YSYEKL. This CDR3 has 16 amino acids. The CDR3 bases are TGCGCCAGCAGCCAAGACCCCGGGGCGAACACCGGGGAGCTGTTTTTT. It codes for CASSQDPGANTGELFF.

This sequence joins TRBV2 and TRBJ1-2, with 8 bases fitting TRBD1. The CDR3 is 13 amino acids. CDR1 is SNHLY, CDR2 FYNNEI, per germline. V lost 8 bases, J lost 5 bases, and 7 bases stayed unmatched. The chain's CDR3 is CASDRDRSYGYTF. In DNA, the CDR3 is TGTGCCAGCGACCGGGACAGGTCTTATGGCTACACCTTC.

The rearrangement joins TRBV27 to TRBJ2-1, with 8 positions matching TRBD1. The CDR3 is 15 residues long. From germline, CDR1 is MNHEY and CDR2 SMNVEV (reference sequence). Trimming cost V 2 bases and J 5 bases; bases outside gene matches: 5. CDR3 region: CASSLIGTGDNEQFF. In DNA, the CDR3 is TGTGCCAGCAGTTTAATCGGGACAGGTGACAATGAGCAGTTCTTC.